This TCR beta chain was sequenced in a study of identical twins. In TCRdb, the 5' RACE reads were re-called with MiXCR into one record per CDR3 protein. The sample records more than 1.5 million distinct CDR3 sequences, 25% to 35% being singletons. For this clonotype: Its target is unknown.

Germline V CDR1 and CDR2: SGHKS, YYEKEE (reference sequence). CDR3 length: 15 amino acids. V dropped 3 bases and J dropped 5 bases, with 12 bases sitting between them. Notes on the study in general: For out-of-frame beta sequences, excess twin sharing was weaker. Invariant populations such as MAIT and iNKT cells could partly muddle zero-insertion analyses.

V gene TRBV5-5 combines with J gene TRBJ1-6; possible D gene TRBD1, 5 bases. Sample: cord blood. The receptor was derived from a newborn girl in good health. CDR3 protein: CASSYPGGDNSPLHF. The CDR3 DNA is TGTGCCAGCAGCTACCCGGGGGGTGATAATTCACCCCTCCACTTT.